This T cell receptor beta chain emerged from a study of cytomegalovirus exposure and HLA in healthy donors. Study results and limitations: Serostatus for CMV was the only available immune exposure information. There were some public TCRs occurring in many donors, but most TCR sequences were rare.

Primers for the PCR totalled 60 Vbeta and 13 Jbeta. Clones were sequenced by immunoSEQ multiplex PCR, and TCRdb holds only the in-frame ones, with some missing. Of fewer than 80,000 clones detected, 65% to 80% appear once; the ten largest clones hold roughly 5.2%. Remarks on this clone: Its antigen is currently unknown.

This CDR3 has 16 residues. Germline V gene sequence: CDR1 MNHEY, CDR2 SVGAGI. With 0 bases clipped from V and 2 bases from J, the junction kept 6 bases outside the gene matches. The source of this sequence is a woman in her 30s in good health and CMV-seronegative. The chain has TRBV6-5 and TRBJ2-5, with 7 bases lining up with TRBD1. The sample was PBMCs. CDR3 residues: CASSYSRTGKQETQYF. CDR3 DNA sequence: TGTGCCAGCAGTTACTCGAGGACAGGAAAACAAGAGACCCAGTACTTC.